This is a list of T cell receptor beta chains from one sample in a study of PD-L1 blockade in urothelial cancer. Clones were read by immunoSEQ multiplex PCR, and TCRdb kept only the in-frame ones, dropping some. The sample shows about 130,000 clones, approximately 84% of them seen only once. The sample consisted of PBMCs, taken around atezolizumab (anti-PD-L1) treatment. These receptors all stem from a man in his forties or fifties with urothelial cancer. CDR3s include the opening cysteine and the closing phenylalanine or tryptophan. D genes are given only for firm matches. Clone size appears in some rows only: once, few, many, or a class for an expanded clone.

cdr3_nt: TGTGCCTGGAGTGGGGTTCAGGGGGAGACCCAGTACTTC; cdr3_aa: CAWSGVQGETQYF; v_call: TRBV30; clone_size: .; d_call: .; j_call: TRBJ2-5
cdr3_nt: TGTGCCTGGAGCCCGGACAGAGTAAATCAGCCCCAGCATTTT; cdr3_aa: CAWSPDRVNQPQHF; v_call: TRBV30; clone_size: .; d_call: .; j_call: TRBJ1-5
cdr3_nt: TGTGCCAGCAGTCAGACAGGGGGCCAGCCCCAGCATTTT; cdr3_aa: CASSQTGGQPQHF; v_call: TRBV6-5; clone_size: .; d_call: TRBD1; j_call: TRBJ1-5
cdr3_nt: TGTGCCATCAGTGAGAGACTAGCCTCCTACAATGAGCAGTTCTTC; cdr3_aa: CAISERLASYNEQFF; v_call: TRBV10-3; clone_size: once; d_call: TRBD2; j_call: TRBJ2-1
cdr3_nt: TGTGCCAGCAGCACTACAGGGGTTACTGAAGCTTTCTTT; cdr3_aa: CASSTTGVTEAFF; v_call: TRBV7-8; clone_size: .; d_call: TRBD1; j_call: TRBJ1-1
cdr3_nt: TGTGCCAGTAGTATCGGGGGATGGAATTCACCCCTCCACTTT; cdr3_aa: CASSIGGWNSPLHF; v_call: TRBV19; clone_size: .; d_call: .; j_call: TRBJ1-6
cdr3_nt: TGTGCCAGCAGCTTGTCACAGGGTTACGAGCAGTACTTC; cdr3_aa: CASSLSQGYEQYF; v_call: TRBV7-2; clone_size: .; d_call: .; j_call: TRBJ2-7
cdr3_nt: TGTGCCAGCAGTGAAAACACAGGGTGGGGCTACACCTTC; cdr3_aa: CASSENTGWGYTF; v_call: TRBV6-1; clone_size: .; d_call: .; j_call: TRBJ1-2
cdr3_nt: TGTGCCAGTAGTAAACCGGGACAGGGGACCCAGACCCAGTACTTC; cdr3_aa: CASSKPGQGTQTQYF; v_call: TRBV19; clone_size: .; d_call: TRBD1; j_call: TRBJ2-5
cdr3_nt: TGTGCCAGCAGTGGTCAGGGGGCCCTGGCCCGTCAGCCCCAGCATTTT; cdr3_aa: CASSGQGALARQPQHF; v_call: TRBV2; clone_size: .; d_call: TRBD1; j_call: TRBJ1-5
cdr3_nt: TGTGCCAGTAGTATACCGGGACAGGGGGCCAGCTATGGCTACACCTTC; cdr3_aa: CASSIPGQGASYGYTF; v_call: TRBV19; clone_size: .; d_call: TRBD1; j_call: TRBJ1-2
cdr3_nt: TGTGCCAGCAACCTCCACCGGGACAGCTACGAGCAGTACTTC; cdr3_aa: CASNLHRDSYEQYF; v_call: TRBV6-1; clone_size: .; d_call: TRBD1; j_call: TRBJ2-7
cdr3_nt: TGTGCCAGCAGTTTTCGGTCGCCGAATTCACCCCTCCACTTT; cdr3_aa: CASSFRSPNSPLHF; v_call: TRBV28; clone_size: .; d_call: .; j_call: TRBJ1-6
cdr3_nt: TGTGCCAGCTCCCAGAACAGGATTGGTGGCTACACCTTC; cdr3_aa: CASSQNRIGGYTF; v_call: TRBV14; clone_size: .; d_call: .; j_call: TRBJ1-2
cdr3_nt: TGCAGTGCTAGGGGGGCCGAGCCCCAGCATTTT; cdr3_aa: CSARGAEPQHF; v_call: TRBV20-1; clone_size: few; d_call: .; j_call: TRBJ1-5
cdr3_nt: TGTGCCAGTGGTCACAGGGGGCAGAACACCGGGGAGCTGTTTTTT; cdr3_aa: CASGHRGQNTGELFF; v_call: TRBV19; clone_size: .; d_call: TRBD1; j_call: TRBJ2-2
cdr3_nt: TGTGCCAGCAGCACCCTGGACAGGGCAGCTTTCTTT; cdr3_aa: CASSTLDRAAFF; v_call: TRBV7-2; clone_size: .; d_call: TRBD1; j_call: TRBJ1-1
cdr3_nt: TGTGCCAGCAGTTCGGGGACTAGCGGTTCTCGTGAGCAGTACTTC; cdr3_aa: CASSSGTSGSREQYF; v_call: TRBV28; clone_size: .; d_call: TRBD2; j_call: TRBJ2-7